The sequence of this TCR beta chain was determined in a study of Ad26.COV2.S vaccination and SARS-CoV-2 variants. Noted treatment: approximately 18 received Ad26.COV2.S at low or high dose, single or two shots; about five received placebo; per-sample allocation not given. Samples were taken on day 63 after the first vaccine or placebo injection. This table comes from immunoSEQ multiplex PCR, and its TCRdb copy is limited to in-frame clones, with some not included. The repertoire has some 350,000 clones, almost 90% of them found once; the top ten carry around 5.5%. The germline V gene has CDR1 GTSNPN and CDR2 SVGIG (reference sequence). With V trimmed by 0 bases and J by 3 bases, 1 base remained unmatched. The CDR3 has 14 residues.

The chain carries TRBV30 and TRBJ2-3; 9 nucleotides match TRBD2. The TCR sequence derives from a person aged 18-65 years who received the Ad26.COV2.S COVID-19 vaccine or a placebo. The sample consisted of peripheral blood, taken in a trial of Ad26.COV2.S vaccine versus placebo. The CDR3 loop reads CAWSVGLATDTQYF. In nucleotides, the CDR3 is TGTGCCTGGAGTGTGGGACTAGCAACAGATACGCAGTATTTT. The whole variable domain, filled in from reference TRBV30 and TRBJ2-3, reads SQTIHQWPATLVQPVGSPLSLECTVEGTSNPNLYWYRQAAGRGLQLLFYSVGIGQISSEVPQNLSASRPQDRQFILSSKKLLLSDSGFYLCAWSVGLATDTQYFGPGTRLTVL.